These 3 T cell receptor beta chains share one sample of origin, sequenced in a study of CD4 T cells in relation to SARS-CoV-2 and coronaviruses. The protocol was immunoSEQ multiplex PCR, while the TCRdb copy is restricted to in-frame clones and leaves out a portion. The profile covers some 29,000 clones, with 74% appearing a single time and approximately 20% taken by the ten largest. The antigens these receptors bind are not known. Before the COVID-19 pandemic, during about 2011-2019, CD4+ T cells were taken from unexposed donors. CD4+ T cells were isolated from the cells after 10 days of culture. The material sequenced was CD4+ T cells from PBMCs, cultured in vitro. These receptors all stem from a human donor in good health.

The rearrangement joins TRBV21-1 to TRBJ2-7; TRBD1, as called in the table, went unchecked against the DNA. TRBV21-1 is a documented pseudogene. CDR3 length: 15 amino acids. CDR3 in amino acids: CASRIQGIISYEQYF. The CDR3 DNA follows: TGTGCCAGCAGGATCCAGGGGATTATAAGCTACGAGCAGTACTTC.

The CDR3 here is CASSQGNRGQETQYF. Written as DNA, the CDR3 is TGTGCCAGCAGCCAAGGTAACAGGGGGCAAGAGACCCAGTACTTC. This rearrangement joins TRBV4-2 to TRBJ2-5; 8 positions agree with TRBD1. This CDR3 spans 15 amino acids. V shed 1 base and J 2 bases; nucleotides not matched to a gene: 3. In germline, CDR1 is LGHNA, CDR2 YNFKEQ.

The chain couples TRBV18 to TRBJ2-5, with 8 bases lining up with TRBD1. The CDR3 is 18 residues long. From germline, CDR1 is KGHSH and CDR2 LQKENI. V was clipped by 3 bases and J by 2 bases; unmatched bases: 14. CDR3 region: CASSPFKAGTGVQETQYF. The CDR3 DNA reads TGTGCCAGCTCACCTTTCAAAGCCGGGACAGGAGTACAAGAGACCCAGTACTTC.